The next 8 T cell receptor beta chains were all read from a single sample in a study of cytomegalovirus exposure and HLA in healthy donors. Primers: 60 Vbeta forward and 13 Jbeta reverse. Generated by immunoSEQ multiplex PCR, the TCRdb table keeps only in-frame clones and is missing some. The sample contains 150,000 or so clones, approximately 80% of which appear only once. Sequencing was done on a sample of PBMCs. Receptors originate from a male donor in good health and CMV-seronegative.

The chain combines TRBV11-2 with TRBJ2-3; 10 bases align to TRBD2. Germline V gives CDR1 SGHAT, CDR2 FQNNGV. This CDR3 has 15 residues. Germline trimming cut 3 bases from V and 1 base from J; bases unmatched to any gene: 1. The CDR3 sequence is CASSFGTSGTDTQYF. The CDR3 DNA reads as TGTGCCAGCAGCTTCGGGACTAGCGGCACAGATACGCAGTATTTT.

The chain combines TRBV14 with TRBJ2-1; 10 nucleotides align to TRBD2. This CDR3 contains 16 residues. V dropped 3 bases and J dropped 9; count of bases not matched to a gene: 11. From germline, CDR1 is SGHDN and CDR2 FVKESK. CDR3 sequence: CASSHYRSGREGEQFF. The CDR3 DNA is TGTGCCAGCAGCCACTACCGCAGCGGGAGGGAGGGTGAGCAGTTCTTC. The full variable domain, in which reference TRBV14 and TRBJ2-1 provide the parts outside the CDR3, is EAGVTQFPSHSVIEKGQTVTLRCDPISGHDNLYWYRRVMGKEIKFLLHFVKESKQDESGMPNNRFLAERTGGTYSTLKVQPAELEDSGVYFCASSHYRSGREGEQFFGPGTRLTVL.

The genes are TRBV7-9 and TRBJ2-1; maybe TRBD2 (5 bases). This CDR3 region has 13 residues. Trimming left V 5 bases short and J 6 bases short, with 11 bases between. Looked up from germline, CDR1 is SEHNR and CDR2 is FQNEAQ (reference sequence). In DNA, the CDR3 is TGTGCCAGCAGCCTCTCTAGCTCCAATGAGCAGTTCTTC. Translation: CASSLSSSNEQFF.

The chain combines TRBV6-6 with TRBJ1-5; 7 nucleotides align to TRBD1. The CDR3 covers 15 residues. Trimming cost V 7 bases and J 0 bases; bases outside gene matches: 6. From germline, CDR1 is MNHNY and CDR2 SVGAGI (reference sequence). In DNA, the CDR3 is TGTGCCAGCACCGAGACAGGGAATAGCAATCAGCCCCAGCATTTT. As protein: CASTETGNSNQPQHF.

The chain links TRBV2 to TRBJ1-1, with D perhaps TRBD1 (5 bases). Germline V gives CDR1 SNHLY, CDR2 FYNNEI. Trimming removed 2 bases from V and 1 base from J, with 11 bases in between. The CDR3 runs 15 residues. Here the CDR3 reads CASSEQGRGNTEAFF. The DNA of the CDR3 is TGTGCCAGCAGTGAACAGGGCCGAGGGAACACTGAAGCTTTCTTT. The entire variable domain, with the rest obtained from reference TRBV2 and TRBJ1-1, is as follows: EPEVTQTPSHQVTQMGQEVILRCVPISNHLYFYWYRQILGQKVEFLVSFYNNEISEKSEIFDDQFSVERPDGSNFTLKIRSTKLEDSAMYFCASSEQGRGNTEAFFGQGTRLTVV.

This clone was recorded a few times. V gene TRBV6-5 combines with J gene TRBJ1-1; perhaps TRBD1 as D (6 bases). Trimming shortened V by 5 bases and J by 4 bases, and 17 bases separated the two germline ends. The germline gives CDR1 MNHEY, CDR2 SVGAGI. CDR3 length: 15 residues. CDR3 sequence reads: CASSPRGGGATEAFF. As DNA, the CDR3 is TGTGCCAGCAGTCCTCGGGGAGGGGGAGCCACTGAAGCTTTCTTT.

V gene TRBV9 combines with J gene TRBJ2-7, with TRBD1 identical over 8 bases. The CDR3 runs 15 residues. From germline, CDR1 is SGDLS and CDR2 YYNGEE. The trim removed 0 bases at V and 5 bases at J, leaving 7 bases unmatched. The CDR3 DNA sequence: TGTGCCAGCAGCGTAGGACAGGGGAGGAAAAACGAGCAGTACTTC. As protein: CASSVGQGRKNEQYF.

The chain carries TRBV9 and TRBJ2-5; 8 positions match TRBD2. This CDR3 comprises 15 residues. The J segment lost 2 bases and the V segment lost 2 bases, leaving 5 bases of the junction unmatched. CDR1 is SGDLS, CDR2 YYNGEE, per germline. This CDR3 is CASSVGRGVQETQYF. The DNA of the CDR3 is TGTGCCAGCAGCGTCGGGCGGGGGGTTCAAGAGACCCAGTACTTC.